This is a list of T cell receptor beta chains from one sample in a study of regulatory T cells in long-lasting Graves disease. TCRdb recomputed calls from the multiplex PCR reads with MiXCR, one row per CDR3 protein. This table holds approximately 230,000 distinct CDR3 sequences, approximately 20% found once. The sample here was peripheral blood mononuclear cells (PBMCs), taken at new diagnosis, from a patient treated with antithyroid drugs. The receptors originated from a female donor with Graves disease. Both conserved end residues are part of each CDR3. The order of the fields is clone size, D gene, V gene, J gene, CDR3 DNA, CDR3 protein. D genes are given only for firm matches. A clone size is listed for some rows: how often the clone was seen (once, few, many), or a class if it is expanded.

few	-	TRBV25-1	TRBJ2-3	TGTGCCAGCAGTGAACTGAGCCTCACAGATACGCAGTATTTT	CASSELSLTDTQYF
many	TRBD1	TRBV5-6	TRBJ2-2	TGTGCCAGCAGCTTGCCAGGGGGGAACACCGGGGAGCTGTTTTTT	CASSLPGGNTGELFF
many	-	TRBV5-1	TRBJ2-7	TGCGCCAGCAGCTCGACGAGCGGCGAGCAGTACTTC	CASSSTSGEQYF
many	-	TRBV12-3/TRBV12-4	TRBJ2-3	TGTGCCAGCAGTCCAGGGTACCTCCGGGTGGCAGATACGCAGTATTTT	CASSPGYLRVADTQYF
many	-	TRBV7-2	TRBJ2-1	TGTGCCAGCAGCTTCGACGGGCGCAATGAGCAGTTCTTC	CASSFDGRNEQFF
many	-	TRBV7-9	TRBJ2-7	TGTGCCAGCAGCAACCGGGGAACAGGGATCGAGCAGTACTTC	CASSNRGTGIEQYF
many	-	TRBV30	TRBJ1-6	TGTGCCTGGAGGTGGGCAGGGGAGATTAATTCACCCCTCCACTTT	CAWRWAGEINSPLHF
many	-	TRBV5-4	TRBJ1-4	TGTGCCAGCAGCGACAGTCGGGGTGAAAAACTGTTTTTT	CASSDSRGEKLFF
few	-	TRBV19	TRBJ1-5	TGTGCCAGTAGCACAAGGCCCGACAGGTCGAATCAGCCCCAGCATTTT	CASSTRPDRSNQPQHF
many	TRBD1	TRBV4-1	TRBJ1-1	TGCGCCAGCAGCGACGGGACAGCATTGAACACTGAAGCTTTCTTT	CASSDGTALNTEAFF
many	TRBD2	TRBV2	TRBJ2-5	TGTGCCAGCTTTGGTAGCGGGATCCAAGAGACCCAGTACTTC	CASFGSGIQETQYF
many	-	TRBV20-1	TRBJ2-1	TGCAGTGCCCAGCCGGGCCCTGGATATTGGAATGAGCAGTTCTTC	CSAQPGPGYWNEQFF
few	-	TRBV20-1	TRBJ2-1	TGCAGTGCTAGGAGAGCCCTCGTCCCGGGAAATGAGCAGTTCTTC	CSARRALVPGNEQFF
many	TRBD1	TRBV2	TRBJ2-1	TGTGCCAGCAGTGAGGATCCAGGGGGACACAATGAGCAGTTCTTC	CASSEDPGGHNEQFF
few	TRBD2	TRBV6-5	TRBJ2-2	TGTGCCAGCAGTTCTATCCTAGCGGGAAACACCGGGGAGCTGTTTTTT	CASSSILAGNTGELFF
-	-	TRBV12-3/TRBV12-4	TRBJ1-1	TGTGCCAGCAGTCCTAAGTTACAGGGCGCTGAAGCTTTCTTT	CASSPKLQGAEAFF
many	-	TRBV4-3	TRBJ2-5	TGCGCCAGCAGCCAAGATCTGGCGGGACTTGCGGGGGAGACCCAGTACTTC	CASSQDLAGLAGETQYF
-	-	TRBV11-3	TRBJ2-1	TGTGCCAGCACCCTACCCGGGGTAGCCGGCGATGAGCAGTTCTTC	CASTLPGVAGDEQFF
few	-	TRBV15	TRBJ1-1	TGTGCCACCAGCAGAGCACAGCCGAACACTGAAGCTTTCTTT	CATSRAQPNTEAFF
-	TRBD2	TRBV24-1	TRBJ2-1	TGTGCCACCAGTGAACCCGGACTAGCGGGGGGAAGCTCCTACAATGAGCAGTTCTTC	CATSEPGLAGGSSYNEQFF
-	-	TRBV4-1	TRBJ2-1	TGCGCCAGCAGCCAAGACAGGGGTTCCAGCATTAATGAGCAGTTCTTC	CASSQDRGSSINEQFF
many	TRBD1	TRBV3-1	TRBJ2-7	TGTGCCAGCAGCCAAAGGACAGGGTACGAGCAGTACTTC	CASSQRTGYEQYF
many	TRBD2	TRBV19	TRBJ2-1	TGTGCCAGTAGTACTAGCGGGAGGGCCAATGAGCAGTTCTTC	CASSTSGRANEQFF
many	-	TRBV18	TRBJ2-3	TGTGCCAGCTCACCACCGACGGTAACAGATACGCAGTATTTT	CASSPPTVTDTQYF
few	-	TRBV30	TRBJ2-7	TGTGCCTGGAGTGTTGGGGCAGGGGACGAGCAGTACTTC	CAWSVGAGDEQYF
-	TRBD2	TRBV6-1	TRBJ2-1	TGTGCCAGCAGCCCGGGACTAGCGGGAGGGATCATCTATGAGCAGTTCTTC	CASSPGLAGGIIYEQFF
many	TRBD2	TRBV28	TRBJ2-1	TGTGCCAGCGCGCCTGGGGGACTAGCGGGATTCAATGAGCAGTTCTTC	CASAPGGLAGFNEQFF
many	-	TRBV20-1	TRBJ1-1	TGCAGTGCTAGTGGGGCGGGCGGGACTATGAACACTGAAGCTTTCTTT	CSASGAGGTMNTEAFF
few	-	TRBV19	TRBJ1-1	TGTGCCAGTAGTGTCCAGGGTTGGAACACTGAAGCTTTCTTT	CASSVQGWNTEAFF
many	TRBD2	TRBV20-1	TRBJ2-7	TGCAGTGCTAGGGGTCCCGGGACTAACTACGAGCAGTACTTC	CSARGPGTNYEQYF
many	TRBD2	TRBV10-3	TRBJ2-1	TGTGCCATCAGTGAGTCGACTAGCGGGAGGGCCGAGTTCTTC	CAISESTSGRAEFF
many	-	TRBV7-2	TRBJ2-2	TGTGCCAGCAGCGTGGACTCGACGAACACCGGGGAGCTGTTTTTT	CASSVDSTNTGELFF
many	-	TRBV20-1	TRBJ1-1	TGCAGTGCTACCACCTTGGGCGTTGGGGTGAACACTGAAGCTTTCTTT	CSATTLGVGVNTEAFF
many	-	TRBV5-1	TRBJ2-2	TGCGCCAGCAGCTTGGTCCTAGCCACCGGGGAGCTGTTTTTT	CASSLVLATGELFF
-	-	TRBV5-8	TRBJ1-2	TGTGCCAGCAGCTACGACAGGCGTGGCTACACCTTC	CASSYDRRGYTF
-	TRBD2	TRBV10-3	TRBJ2-2	TGTGCCATCAGTCTGAGGGGAGGGATGAACACCGGGGAGCTGTTTTTT	CAISLRGGMNTGELFF
many	TRBD2	TRBV12-5	TRBJ2-5	TGTGCTAGTGGTTTGGGACTAGCGGGACAAGAGACCCAGTACTTC	CASGLGLAGQETQYF
many	TRBD1	TRBV28	TRBJ2-5	TGTGCCAGCACGGGACAGGCAGAGACCCAGTACTTC	CASTGQAETQYF
-	TRBD2	TRBV6-2/TRBV6-3	TRBJ2-7	TGTGCCAGCAAACTCGGGGGGAGAGGCTACGAGCAGTACTTC	CASKLGGRGYEQYF
many	TRBD2	TRBV20-1	TRBJ2-3	TGCAGTGCCCAGGGAGCGGGAGTAGAGCCAGATACGCAGTATTTT	CSAQGAGVEPDTQYF
many	-	TRBV18	TRBJ1-1	TGTGCCAGCTCACCTAGTATACCAATTTGGCTCCCCGGCGGGGAAGCTTTCTTT	CASSPSIPIWLPGGEAFF
many	-	TRBV20-1	TRBJ2-3	TGCAGTGCCATTGATGGGAGGGGGCGGACAGATACGCAGTATTTT	CSAIDGRGRTDTQYF
-	TRBD2	TRBV5-5	TRBJ2-7	TGTGCCAGCAGCTCCCAGGGGGGGCTAGCGGGATACGAGCAGTACTTC	CASSSQGGLAGYEQYF
-	TRBD2	TRBV27	TRBJ2-1	TGTGCCAGCAGTTTAGGGACTAGCGGTGATGAGCAGTTCTTC	CASSLGTSGDEQFF
many	-	TRBV24-1	TRBJ2-4	TGTGCCACCAGTGGGGCAGGGGCAAACAAAAACATTCAGTACTTC	CATSGAGANKNIQYF
-	TRBD2	TRBV24-1	TRBJ2-7	TGTGCCACCAGTGACTCCGGGACTAGTAGTAACGAGCAGTACTTC	CATSDSGTSSNEQYF
many	-	TRBV2	TRBJ2-3	TGTGCCAGAGGGGCAGATACGCAGTATTTT	CARGADTQYF
-	-	TRBV24-1	TRBJ1-2	TGTGCCACCAGTGACCCCACAGTCTCCTATGGCTACACCTTC	CATSDPTVSYGYTF
-	-	TRBV7-3	TRBJ1-1	TGTGCCAGCAGCTTAGTGGGGAGCCCGCTGGCTTTCTTT	CASSLVGSPLAFF
many	-	TRBV6-2/TRBV6-3	TRBJ2-1	TGTGCCAGCAGTTACACTACCGAGGGTGAGCAGTTCTTC	CASSYTTEGEQFF